The next 17 T cell receptor beta chains were all read from a single sample in a study of T cells after yellow fever vaccination. TCRdb re-derived calls from the 5' RACE reads in MiXCR, one entry per CDR3 protein. The sample yields 250,000 to 350,000 distinct CDR3 sequences, roughly 6.8% seen once. Sequenced material: PBMCs, taken about 41 days after the first yellow fever vaccination. The receptor set was obtained from a young man who received the YFV17D yellow fever vaccine.

The J gene is TRBJ1-1, the V gene TRBV28, with D perhaps TRBD1 (5 bases). This CDR3 has 15 residues. Per the germline V gene, CDR1 is MDHEN and CDR2 is SYDVKM. V lost 2 bases to trimming and J lost 0 bases, with 10 bases between them. The CDR3 sequence: CASSLDDSMNTEAFF. In DNA, the CDR3 is TGTGCCAGCAGTTTAGATGACAGCATGAACACTGAAGCTTTCTTT.

This clonotype was observed at least ten times. The rearrangement links TRBV7-2 to TRBJ1-5; the D gene is possibly TRBD1 (5 bases). Trimming took 2 bases from V and 7 from J, leaving 9 bases between them. This CDR3 has 13 amino acids. In germline, CDR1 is SGHTA, CDR2 FQGNSA. The CDR3 here is CASSLRGDQPQHF. Here the CDR3 DNA reads TGTGCCAGCAGCTTACGGGGGGACCAGCCCCAGCATTTT.

This clonotype has only a few counts. The chain recombines TRBV7-6 with TRBJ1-3; unclear D gene. CDR3 size: 15 residues. The germline gives CDR1 SGHVS, CDR2 FNYEAQ. Deletions cut 1 base from V and 3 bases from J, with 10 bases between. As DNA, the CDR3 is TGTGCCAGCAGCTTAGTGGCCGGGGTTGGAAACACCATATATTTT. Its translation: CASSLVAGVGNTIYF.

This clonotype was counted at least ten times. V and J are TRBV6-1 and TRBJ2-3, with D possibly matching TRBD2 (6 bases). The CDR3 has 15 residues. V was pared by 6 bases and J by 0 bases, with 13 bases between. Germline V gene data show CDR1 as MNHNS and CDR2 as SASEGT. DNA of the CDR3: TGTGCCAGCAGATGGACTCTAGCGAGCACAGATACGCAGTATTTT. Residues: CASRWTLASTDTQYF.

The chain couples TRBV6-1 to TRBJ2-6; 7 bases map to TRBD1. Losses at the gene ends were 6 bases for V and 0 bases for J; bases not matched to a gene: 8. The V gene's germline CDR1 is MNHNS and CDR2 SASEGT. CDR3 length: 17 residues. In DNA form, the CDR3 reads TGTGCCAGCAGCCCCGTGACAGGGATCTCTGGGGCCAACGTCCTGACTTTC. Its translation is CASSPVTGISGANVLTF.

This clonotype was counted between two and nine times. The J gene is TRBJ1-2, the V gene TRBV20-1; D perhaps matches TRBD1 (5 bases). Germline loops: CDR1 DFQATT, CDR2 SNEGSKA (reference sequence). Trimming took 0 bases from V and 3 from J, leaving 11 bases between them. CDR3 length equals 14 residues. The CDR3 region has the DNA TGCAGTGCTAGAGAGCCGGGGGGAGACTATGGCTACACCTTC. It codes for CSAREPGGDYGYTF.

This clonotype was detected only a few times. The chain is built from TRBV7-9 and TRBJ1-1; 7 bases are a match to TRBD1. Trimming cost V 10 bases and J 0 bases; bases outside gene matches: 8. Germline CDR1 and CDR2: SEHNR and FQNEAQ (reference sequence). The CDR3 has 14 residues. CDR3 sequence: CANPDDRVNTEAFF. The DNA of the CDR3 is TGTGCCAACCCGGACGACAGGGTGAACACTGAAGCTTTCTTT.

This chain joins TRBV19 and TRBJ1-2; TRBD1 might be the D (6 bases). Between the trimmed V and J ends, which lost 5 bases and 7 bases, there was a span of 14 bases. This CDR3 region has 13 residues. Germline CDR1 LNHDA, CDR2 SQIVND (reference sequence). CDR3 region: CASSPAQGIGYTF. Here the CDR3 DNA reads TGTGCCAGTAGTCCCGCGCAGGGGATTGGCTACACCTTC.

There are a few counts of this clonotype. The rearrangement uses TRBV6-2 or TRBV6-3 and TRBJ2-6; 10 positions agree with TRBD1. The CDR3 is made up of 18 amino acids. Unmatched junction bases numbered 10, after V lost 4 bases and J lost 4 bases. Looked up from germline, CDR1 is MNHEY and CDR2 is SVGEGT. CDR3 residues: CASSSPGQGISGANVLTF. The CDR3 nucleotides read TGTGCCAGCAGTTCCCCGGGACAGGGGATCTCCGGGGCCAACGTCCTGACTTTC.

This clonotype was picked up a small number of times. The V call is TRBV5-1, the J call TRBJ2-2; 10 nucleotides match TRBD2. CDR1 is SGHRS, CDR2 YFSETQ, per germline. V shed 1 base and J 2 bases; nucleotides not matched to a gene: 2. The CDR3 consists of 16 residues. This chain's CDR3 is CASSLRTSGNTGELFF. CDR3 bases: TGCGCCAGCAGCTTGCGGACTAGCGGTAACACCGGGGAGCTGTTTTTT.

The chain couples TRBV12-3 or TRBV12-4 to TRBJ1-4; the match to TRBD1 covers 7 bases. The CDR3 loop spans 15 amino acids. Germline trimming cut 5 bases from V and 6 bases from J; bases unmatched to any gene: 9. CDR3 bases: TGTGCCAGCAGTCCCGCGGACAGGATAGATGAAAAACTGTTTTTT. It encodes CASSPADRIDEKLFF.

The sample holds one count of this clonotype. A much larger clone differs from this one at a single base, so this may be a read error. The genes are TRBV5-1 and TRBJ2-5; possibly TRBD1 for D (6 bases). The CDR3 contains 16 residues. CDR1 and CDR2 (germline): SGHRS, YFSETQ. The V gene lost 4 bases and the J gene lost 4 bases, with 20 bases spanning the gap. DNA for the CDR3: TGCGCCAGCAGCCCGTGGGGACAACCTTCTCGAGAGACCCAGTACTTC. Translation: CASSPWGQPSRETQYF.

This clonotype was observed many times. The chain links TRBV27 to TRBJ2-1, with 10 bases aligning to TRBD1. Germline CDR1 reads MNHEY; CDR2 reads SMNVEV (reference sequence). The CDR3 is made up of 15 amino acids. V lost 6 bases to trimming and J lost 7 bases; unmatched junction nucleotides: 9. The CDR3 DNA reads as TGTGCCAGCAGGCTACCGGGACAGGGGAATAATGAGCAGTTCTTC. Its translation is CASRLPGQGNNEQFF.

This clonotype has at least ten counts. The chain carries TRBV4-1 and TRBJ2-5; TRBD2 agrees at 11 bases. This CDR3 contains 16 residues. V lost 3 bases to trimming and J lost 5 bases; unmatched junction nucleotides: 8. Germline V gene sequence: CDR1 MGHRA, CDR2 YSYEKL. The DNA for the CDR3 is TGCGCCAGCAGCCAGGCACCGGGACTAGCGGTGGAGACCCAGTACTTC. Amino acid sequence: CASSQAPGLAVETQYF.

This clonotype has a count of ten or more. The V and J genes are TRBV27 and TRBJ2-7; D is unclear. Germline V gives CDR1 MNHEY, CDR2 SMNVEV (reference sequence). The CDR3 is made up of 12 amino acids. The ends were cut back, 8 bases at V and 7 bases at J, with 15 bases in the middle. The CDR3 sequence is CASRGTLEEQYF. Here the CDR3 DNA reads TGTGCCAGCCGAGGCACCCTAGAGGAGCAGTACTTC.

This clonotype came up many times. The rearrangement links TRBV5-5 to TRBJ1-2; no clear D gene. The CDR3 is 12 amino acids. With 1 base removed from V and 7 bases from J, the gap between germline ends came to 8 bases. CDR1 is SGHKS, CDR2 YYEKEE, per germline (reference sequence). CDR3 sequence: CASSLWMGGYTF. CDR3 bases: TGTGCCAGCAGCTTGTGGATGGGTGGCTACACCTTC.

This chain connects TRBV5-1 to TRBJ2-3; 7 bases are shared with TRBD1. The CDR3 has 18 residues. V shed 2 bases, J shed 2 bases, and the junction held 14 bases outside the gene matches. The germline gives CDR1 SGHRS, CDR2 YFSETQ. The CDR3 DNA is TGCGCCAGCAGCTTACGCCCCGGGACAGAATTTTTCACAGATACGCAGTATTTT. It yields the protein CASSLRPGTEFFTDTQYF. Filled out from reference TRBV5-1 and TRBJ2-3, the complete variable domain reads KAGVTQTPRYLIKTRGQQVTLSCSPISGHRSVSWYQQTPGQGLQFLFEYFSETQRNKGNFPGRFSGRQFSNSRSEMNVSTLELGDSALYLCASSLRPGTEFFTDTQYFGPGTRLTVL.